This TCR beta chain appears in the sequencing data of a study of post-analysis software for immune sequencing data. On the study more broadly: Relapsing-remitting, secondary progressive and progressive-relapsing multiple sclerosis courses were included.

The study's findings and limits: Those with multiple sclerosis, the patient group, showed significantly lower normalized Chao1 diversity than controls. Co-batched samples clustered tightly together by F measure. Comparison of patients with controls showed 5 or 6 TRBV segments more frequent in patients, TRBV5-6, TRBV5-1 and TRBV20-1 among them.

As to this clonotype: Its antigen is undetermined.

The TCR beta cDNA libraries contained unique molecular identifiers. T cells numbering about 0.95 to 10 million gave rise to about 540,000 cDNA molecules. One entry per CDR3 protein results from TCRdb running MiXCR on the PCR reads. Of about 540,000 distinct CDR3 sequences in the sample, around 36% are singletons; the top ten hold around 6%. Germline-derived CDR1 and CDR2 are DFQATT and SNEGSKA (reference sequence). The CDR3 sequence is 14 residues long. The gene calls are TRBV20-1 and TRBJ2-4; D may be TRBD1 (6 bases). The DNA end lines up better with TRBJ2-7; the J call may be wrong. The TCR sequence derives from a girl between 2 and 17 years old with multiple sclerosis. The specimen sequenced was blood. The CDR3, as DNA: TGCAGTGCTAGGGTCGGCAGGGGCTTAGGCGAGCAGTACTTC. The encoded protein is CSARVGRGLGEQYF.